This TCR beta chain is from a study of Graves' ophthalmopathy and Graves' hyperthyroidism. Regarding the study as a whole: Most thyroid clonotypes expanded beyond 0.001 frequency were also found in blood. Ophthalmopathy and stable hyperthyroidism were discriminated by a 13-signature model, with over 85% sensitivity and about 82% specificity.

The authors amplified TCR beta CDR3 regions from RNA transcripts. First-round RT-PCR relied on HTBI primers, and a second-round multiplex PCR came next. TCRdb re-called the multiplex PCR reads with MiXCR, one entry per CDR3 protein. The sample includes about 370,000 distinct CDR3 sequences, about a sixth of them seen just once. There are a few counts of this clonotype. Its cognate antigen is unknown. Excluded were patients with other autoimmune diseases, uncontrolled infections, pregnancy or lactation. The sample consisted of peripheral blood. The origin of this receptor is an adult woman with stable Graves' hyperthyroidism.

The CDR3, as DNA: TGTGCCAGCAGCCAGGCCGGGGGGGACGGGTCCTACGAGCAGTACTTC. Its translation is CASSQAGGDGSYEQYF. This sequence joins TRBV4-2 and TRBJ2-7; 8 positions match TRBD2. This CDR3 has 16 amino acids. From germline, CDR1 is LGHNA and CDR2 YNFKEQ. Unmatched junction bases numbered 8, after V lost 3 bases and J lost 1 base.